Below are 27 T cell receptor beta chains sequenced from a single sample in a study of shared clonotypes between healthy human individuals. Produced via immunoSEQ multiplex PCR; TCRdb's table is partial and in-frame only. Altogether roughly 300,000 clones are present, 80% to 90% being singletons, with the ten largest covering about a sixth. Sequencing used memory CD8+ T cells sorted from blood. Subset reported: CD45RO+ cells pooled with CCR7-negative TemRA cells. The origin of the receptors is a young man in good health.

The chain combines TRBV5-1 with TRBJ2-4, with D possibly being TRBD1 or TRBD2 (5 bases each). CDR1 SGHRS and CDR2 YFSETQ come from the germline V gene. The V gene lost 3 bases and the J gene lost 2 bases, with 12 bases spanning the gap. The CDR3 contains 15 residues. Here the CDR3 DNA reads TGCGCCAGCAGCTGGACGGGGCTGACCAAAAACATTCAGTACTTC. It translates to CASSWTGLTKNIQYF.

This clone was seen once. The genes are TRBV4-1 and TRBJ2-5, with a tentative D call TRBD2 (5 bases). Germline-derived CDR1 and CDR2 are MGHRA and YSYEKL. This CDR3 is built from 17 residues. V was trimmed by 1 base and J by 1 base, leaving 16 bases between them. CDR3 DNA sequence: TGCGCCAGCAGCCAAGGTGTAGGGAGCGTTTCCCAAGAGACCCAGTACTTC. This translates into CASSQGVGSVSQETQYF.

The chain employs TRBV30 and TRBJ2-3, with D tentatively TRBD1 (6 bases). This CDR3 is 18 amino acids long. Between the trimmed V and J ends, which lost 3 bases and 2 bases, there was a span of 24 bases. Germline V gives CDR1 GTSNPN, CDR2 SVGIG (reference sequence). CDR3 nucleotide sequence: TGTGCCTGGAGAGAGGCCGGCCAGGGGTCAGGCCCCACAGATACGCAGTATTTT. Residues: CAWREAGQGSGPTDTQYF.

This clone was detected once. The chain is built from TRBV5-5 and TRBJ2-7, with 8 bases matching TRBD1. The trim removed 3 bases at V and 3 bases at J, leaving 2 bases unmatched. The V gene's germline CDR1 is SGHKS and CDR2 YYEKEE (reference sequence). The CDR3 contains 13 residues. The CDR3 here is CASSWTGSYEQYF. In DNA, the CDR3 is TGTGCCAGCAGCTGGACAGGGAGCTACGAGCAGTACTTC.

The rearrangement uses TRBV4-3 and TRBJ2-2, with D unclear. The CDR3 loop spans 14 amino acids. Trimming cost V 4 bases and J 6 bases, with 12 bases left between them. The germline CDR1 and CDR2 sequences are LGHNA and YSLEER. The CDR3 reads CASSPNSIPGELFF. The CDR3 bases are TGCGCCAGCAGCCCCAATAGTATTCCCGGGGAGCTGTTTTTT.

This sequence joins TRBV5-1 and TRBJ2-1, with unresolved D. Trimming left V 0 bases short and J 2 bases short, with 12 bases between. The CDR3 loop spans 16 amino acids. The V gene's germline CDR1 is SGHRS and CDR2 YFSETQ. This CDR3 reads CASSLGSGPAYNEQFF. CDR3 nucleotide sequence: TGCGCCAGCAGCTTGGGCTCCGGCCCCGCCTACAATGAGCAGTTCTTC.

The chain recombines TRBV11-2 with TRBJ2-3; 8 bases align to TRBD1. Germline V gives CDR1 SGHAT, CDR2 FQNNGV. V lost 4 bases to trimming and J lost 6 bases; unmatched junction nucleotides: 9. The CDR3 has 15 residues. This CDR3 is CASSSGQGPSDTQYF. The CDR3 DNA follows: TGTGCCAGCAGCTCCGGACAGGGCCCTTCGGATACGCAGTATTTT.

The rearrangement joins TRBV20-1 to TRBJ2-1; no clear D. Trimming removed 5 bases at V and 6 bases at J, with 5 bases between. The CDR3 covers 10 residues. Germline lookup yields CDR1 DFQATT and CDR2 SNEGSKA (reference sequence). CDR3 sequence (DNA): TGCAGTGCTGGAGTCAATGAGCAGTTCTTC. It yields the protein CSAGVNEQFF.

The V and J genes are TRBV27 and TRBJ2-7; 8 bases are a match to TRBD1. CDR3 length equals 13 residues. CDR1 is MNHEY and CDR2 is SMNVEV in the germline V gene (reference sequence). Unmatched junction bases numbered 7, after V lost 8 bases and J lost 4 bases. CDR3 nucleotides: TGTGCCAGCGGGCCGGGACAGGCGTACGAGCAGTACTTC. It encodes CASGPGQAYEQYF.

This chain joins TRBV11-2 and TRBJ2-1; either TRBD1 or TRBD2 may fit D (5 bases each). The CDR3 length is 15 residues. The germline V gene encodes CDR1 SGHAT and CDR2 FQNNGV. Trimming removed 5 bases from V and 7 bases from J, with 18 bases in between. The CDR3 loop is CASSKAGTGLNEQFF. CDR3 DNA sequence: TGTGCCAGCAGCAAAGCCGGGACCGGGCTAAATGAGCAGTTCTTC.

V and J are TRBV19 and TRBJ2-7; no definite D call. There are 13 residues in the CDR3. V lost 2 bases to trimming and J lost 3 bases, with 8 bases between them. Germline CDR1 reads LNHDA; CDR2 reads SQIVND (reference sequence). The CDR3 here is CASSITVLYEQYF. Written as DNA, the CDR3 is TGTGCCAGTAGTATAACAGTCCTCTACGAGCAGTACTTC. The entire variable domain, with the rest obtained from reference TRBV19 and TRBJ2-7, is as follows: DGGITQSPKYLFRKEGQNVTLSCEQNLNHDAMYWYRQDPGQGLRLIYYSQIVNDFQKGDIAEGYSVSREKKESFPLTVTSAQKNPTAFYLCASSITVLYEQYFGPGTRLTVT.

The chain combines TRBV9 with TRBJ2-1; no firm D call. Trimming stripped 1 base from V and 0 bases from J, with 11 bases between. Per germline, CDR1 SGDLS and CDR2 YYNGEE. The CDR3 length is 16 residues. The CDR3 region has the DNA TGTGCCAGCAGCGTATCGATCGGTAGCTCCTACAATGAGCAGTTCTTC. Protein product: CASSVSIGSSYNEQFF.

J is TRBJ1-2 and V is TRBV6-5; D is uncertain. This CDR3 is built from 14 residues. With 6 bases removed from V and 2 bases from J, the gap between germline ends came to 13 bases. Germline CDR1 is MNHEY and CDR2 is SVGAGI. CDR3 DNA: TGTGCCAGCAGCCCCTTCAGAGCAAACTATGGCTACACCTTC. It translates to CASSPFRANYGYTF.

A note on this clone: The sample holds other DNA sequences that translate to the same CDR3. CDR3 loop: CASSLITGDEQYF. The CDR3 nucleotides are TGTGCCAGCAGCTTGATTACAGGGGACGAGCAGTACTTC. This chain joins TRBV7-9 and TRBJ2-7; 7 nucleotides align to TRBD1. Germline V lookup: CDR1 SEHNR, CDR2 FQNEAQ (reference sequence). J was trimmed by 5 bases and V by 3 bases; bases with no gene match: 4. This CDR3 spans 13 amino acids.

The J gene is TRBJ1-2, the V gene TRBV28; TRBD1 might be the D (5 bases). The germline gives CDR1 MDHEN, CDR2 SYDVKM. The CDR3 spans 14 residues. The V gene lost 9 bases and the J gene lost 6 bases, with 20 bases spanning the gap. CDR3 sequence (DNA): TGTGCCAGTAAAGATCAGGGCGGGTGGGATGGCTACACCTTC. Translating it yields CASKDQGGWDGYTF.

The CDR3 DNA sequence: TGCGCCAGCAGCCAAGATACAGGACCCTACTACGAGCAGTACTTC. Its protein product is CASSQDTGPYYEQYF. The chain links TRBV4-3 to TRBJ2-7, with D possibly matching TRBD1 (5 bases). Germline assignment: CDR1 LGHNA and CDR2 YSLEER. The CDR3 has 15 amino acids. V was trimmed by 0 bases and J by 3 bases, leaving 12 bases between them.

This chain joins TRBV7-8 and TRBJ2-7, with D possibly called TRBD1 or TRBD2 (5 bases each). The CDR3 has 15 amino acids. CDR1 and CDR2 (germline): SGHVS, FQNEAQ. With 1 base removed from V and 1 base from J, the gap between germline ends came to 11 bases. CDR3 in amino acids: CASSLEPWGSYEQYF. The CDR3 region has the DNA TGTGCCAGCAGCTTAGAGCCGTGGGGGTCCTACGAGCAGTACTTC.

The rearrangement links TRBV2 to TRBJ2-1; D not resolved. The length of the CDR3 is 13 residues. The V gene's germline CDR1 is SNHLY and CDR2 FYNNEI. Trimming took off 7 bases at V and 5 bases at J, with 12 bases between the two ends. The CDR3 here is CASIPELDNEQFF. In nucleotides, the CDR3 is TGTGCCAGCATTCCCGAACTCGACAATGAGCAGTTCTTC.

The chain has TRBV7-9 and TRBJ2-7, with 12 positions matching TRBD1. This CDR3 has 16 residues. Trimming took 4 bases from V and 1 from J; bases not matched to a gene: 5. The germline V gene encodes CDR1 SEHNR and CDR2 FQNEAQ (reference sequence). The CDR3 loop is CASSSGQGASSYEQYF. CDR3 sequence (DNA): TGTGCCAGCAGCTCGGGACAGGGGGCGTCATCCTACGAGCAGTACTTC.

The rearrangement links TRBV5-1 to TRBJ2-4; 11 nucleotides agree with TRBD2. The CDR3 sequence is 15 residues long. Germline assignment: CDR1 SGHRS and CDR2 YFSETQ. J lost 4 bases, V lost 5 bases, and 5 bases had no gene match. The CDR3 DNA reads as TGCGCCAGCAGACCTCGACTAGCGGGGAAAAACATTCAGTACTTC. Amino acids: CASRPRLAGKNIQYF.

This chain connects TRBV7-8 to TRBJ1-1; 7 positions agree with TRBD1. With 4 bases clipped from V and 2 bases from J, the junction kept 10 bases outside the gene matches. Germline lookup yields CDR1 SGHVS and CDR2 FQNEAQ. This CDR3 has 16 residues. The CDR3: CASSSRTGYTNTEAFF. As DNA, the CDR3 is TGTGCCAGCAGCTCACGGACAGGTTATACCAACACTGAAGCTTTCTTT. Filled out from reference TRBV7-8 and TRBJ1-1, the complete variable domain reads GAGVSQSPRYKVAKRGQDVALRCDPISGHVSLFWYQQALGQGPEFLTYFQNEAQLDKSGLPSDRFFAERPEGSVSTLKIQRTQQEDSAVYLCASSSRTGYTNTEAFFGQGTRLTVV.

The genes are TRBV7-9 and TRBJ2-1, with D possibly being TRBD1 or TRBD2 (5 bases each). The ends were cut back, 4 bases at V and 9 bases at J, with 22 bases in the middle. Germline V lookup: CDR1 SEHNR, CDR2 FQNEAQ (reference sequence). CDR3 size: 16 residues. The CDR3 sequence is CASSSRDGKTYLEQFF. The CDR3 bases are TGTGCCAGCAGCTCCAGGGACGGTAAAACGTATCTTGAGCAGTTCTTC.

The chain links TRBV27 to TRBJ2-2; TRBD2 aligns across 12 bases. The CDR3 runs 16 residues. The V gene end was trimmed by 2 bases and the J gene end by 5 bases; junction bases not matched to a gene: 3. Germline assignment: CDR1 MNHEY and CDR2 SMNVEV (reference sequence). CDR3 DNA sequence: TGTGCCAGCAGTTTAGTAGGGACTAGCGGGACCGGGGAGCTGTTTTTT. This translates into CASSLVGTSGTGELFF.

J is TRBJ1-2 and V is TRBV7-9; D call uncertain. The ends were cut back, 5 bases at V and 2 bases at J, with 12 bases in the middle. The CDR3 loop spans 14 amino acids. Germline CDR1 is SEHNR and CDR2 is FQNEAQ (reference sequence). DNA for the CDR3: TGTGCCAGCAGCAAAGGTAGTCTGAACTATGGCTACACCTTC. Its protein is CASSKGSLNYGYTF.

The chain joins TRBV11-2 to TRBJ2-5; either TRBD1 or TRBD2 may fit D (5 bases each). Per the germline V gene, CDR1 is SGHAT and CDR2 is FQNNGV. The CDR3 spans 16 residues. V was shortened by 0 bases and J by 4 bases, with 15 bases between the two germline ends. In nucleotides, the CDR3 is TGTGCCAGCAGCTTAGAAGAGGGGCAGCGATCAGAGACCCAGTACTTC. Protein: CASSLEEGQRSETQYF.

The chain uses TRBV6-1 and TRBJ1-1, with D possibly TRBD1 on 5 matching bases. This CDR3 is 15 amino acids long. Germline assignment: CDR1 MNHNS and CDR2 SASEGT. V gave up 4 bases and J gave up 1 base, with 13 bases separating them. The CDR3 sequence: CASSGYRFRNTEAFF. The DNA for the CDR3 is TGTGCCAGCAGTGGATACAGGTTTAGGAACACTGAAGCTTTCTTT.

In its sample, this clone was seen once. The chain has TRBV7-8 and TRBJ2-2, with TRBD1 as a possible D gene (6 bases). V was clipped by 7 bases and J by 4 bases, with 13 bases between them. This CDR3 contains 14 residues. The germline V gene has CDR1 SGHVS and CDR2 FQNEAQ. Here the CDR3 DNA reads TGTGCCAGCACCCTCACAGGGCCCACCGGGGAGCTGTTTTTT. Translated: CASTLTGPTGELFF.